This T cell receptor (beta chain) was obtained from a study of control samples from healthy donors and cancer patients (dated by TCRdb to about 2020). CDR1 and CDR2 are read off the germline V gene as MNHEY and SVGEGT. From its cysteine to its phenylalanine, the CDR3 spans 15 amino acids. Of all the DNA, just the CDR3 is kept, 45 bases in frame from base 1. V was cut back by 6 bases and J by 0 bases, leaving a gap of 12 bases between them. The library was generated by the immunoSEQ multiplex PCR assay. What TCRdb holds here is the immuneACCESS table cut down to in-frame rearrangements. Part of the clones is not present; checked against another copy, under half of the missing clones reflect an unresolved V gene, and the others are unexplained. The sample includes around 110,000 clones, with 70% to 90% observed a single time. The ten biggest clones cover 2.3% of the sample. To note about this clone: No antigen is known for it. No much larger clone is present one base from it, and per-base qualities are unavailable.

Sequencing used blood. Recombination joined TRBV6-2 or TRBV6-3 with TRBJ1-5; no confident D gene assignment can be made. The receptor comes from a woman in her sixties or seventies in good health. CDR3 reads: CASSRARSSNQPQHF. The base sequence is TGTGCCAGCAGCCGGGCCCGAAGTAGCAATCAGCCCCAGCATTTT.